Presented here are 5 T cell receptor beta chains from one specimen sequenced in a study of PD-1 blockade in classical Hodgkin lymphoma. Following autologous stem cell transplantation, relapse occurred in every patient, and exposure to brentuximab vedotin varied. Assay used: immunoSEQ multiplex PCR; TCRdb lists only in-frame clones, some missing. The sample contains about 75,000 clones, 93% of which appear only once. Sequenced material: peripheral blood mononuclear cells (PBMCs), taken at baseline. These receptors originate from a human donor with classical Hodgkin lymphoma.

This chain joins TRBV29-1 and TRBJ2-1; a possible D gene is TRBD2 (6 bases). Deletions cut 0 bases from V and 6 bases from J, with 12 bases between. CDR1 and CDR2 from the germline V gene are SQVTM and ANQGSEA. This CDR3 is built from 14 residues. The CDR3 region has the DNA TGCAGCGTTGAAGAAGTGGAGGGCGTCAATGAGCAGTTCTTC. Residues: CSVEEVEGVNEQFF.

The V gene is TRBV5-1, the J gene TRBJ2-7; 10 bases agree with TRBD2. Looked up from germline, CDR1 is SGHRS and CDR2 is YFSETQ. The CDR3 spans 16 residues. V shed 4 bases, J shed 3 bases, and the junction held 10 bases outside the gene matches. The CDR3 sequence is CASSVGLADWIYEQYF. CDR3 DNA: TGCGCCAGCAGCGTAGGACTAGCGGATTGGATCTACGAGCAGTACTTC.

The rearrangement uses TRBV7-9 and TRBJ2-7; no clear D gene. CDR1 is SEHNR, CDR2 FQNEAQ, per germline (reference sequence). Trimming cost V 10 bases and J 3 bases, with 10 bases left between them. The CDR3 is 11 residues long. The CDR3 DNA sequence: TGTGCCACCAGTCACGGCTACGAGCAGTACTTC. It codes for CATSHGYEQYF.

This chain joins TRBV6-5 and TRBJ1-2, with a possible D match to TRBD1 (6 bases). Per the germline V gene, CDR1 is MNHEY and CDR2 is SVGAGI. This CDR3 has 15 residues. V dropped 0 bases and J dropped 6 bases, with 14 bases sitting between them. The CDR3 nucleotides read TGTGCCAGCAGTTACTCTGAGGCAGGGGTGCATGGCTACACCTTC. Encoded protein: CASSYSEAGVHGYTF.

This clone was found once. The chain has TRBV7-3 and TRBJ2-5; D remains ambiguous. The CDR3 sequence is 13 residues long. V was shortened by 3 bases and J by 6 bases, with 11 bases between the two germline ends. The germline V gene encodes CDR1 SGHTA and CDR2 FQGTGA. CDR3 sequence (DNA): TGTGCCAGCAGCTTGAGGATGACGCAGACCCAGTACTTC. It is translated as CASSLRMTQTQYF.